The 2 T cell receptor beta chains in this list originate from one sample, sequenced in a study of cytomegalovirus exposure and HLA in healthy donors. Vbeta (60) and Jbeta (13) primers were used in the PCR. Clones were read by immunoSEQ multiplex PCR, and TCRdb kept only the in-frame ones, dropping some. The top ten hold roughly 9.8% of the sample, which has about 120,000 clones, over 75% seen once. The sample comprised PBMCs. The source is a man between 35 and 55 years old in good health and CMV-seropositive.

The V and J genes are TRBV7-2 and TRBJ2-2; 8 nucleotides align to TRBD2. This CDR3 contains 19 residues. J was trimmed by 1 base and V by 0 bases; bases with no gene match: 10. The germline V gene encodes CDR1 SGHTA and CDR2 FQGNSA. In DNA, the CDR3 is TGTGCCAGCAGCTTAGCCCTTGGATGGAGCGGGGGGAACACCGGGGAGCTGTTTTTT. Protein sequence: CASSLALGWSGGNTGELFF.

V gene TRBV25-1 combines with J gene TRBJ2-2, with D hard to call. Germline CDR1 MGHDK, CDR2 SYGVNS. The V and J ends lost 3 bases and 3 bases respectively, with 8 bases between them. The CDR3 spans 14 residues. The CDR3 spells CASSDILDTGELFF. CDR3 bases: TGTGCCAGCAGTGACATACTGGACACCGGGGAGCTGTTTTTT.